The 14 T cell receptor beta chains given below trace back to one sample, sequenced in a study of T cell changes during pregnancy in multiple sclerosis. The table came from immunoSEQ multiplex PCR; TCRdb's copy has only in-frame clones and leaves some out. Among tens of thousands of clones listed, 80% to 95% were seen once. The material sequenced was peripheral blood, taken in the second trimester of pregnancy. These TCRs come from a female donor in good health, enrolled as a control in a pregnancy study.

The chain employs TRBV5-6 and TRBJ1-1, with D tentatively TRBD1 (6 bases). The length of the CDR3 is 12 residues. Germline CDR1 and CDR2: SGHDT and YYEEEE. The V end was cut by 5 bases, the J end by 5 bases, with 10 bases between. The CDR3 DNA follows: TGTGCCAGCAGACAACAGGGAACTGAAGCTTTCTTT. It is translated as CASRQQGTEAFF.

The V gene is TRBV27, the J gene TRBJ1-1; D remains unclear. This CDR3 has 16 residues. Trimming pared 7 bases from V and 0 bases from J, leaving 18 bases between. CDR1 is MNHEY, CDR2 SMNVEV, per germline (reference sequence). The CDR3: CASTEKFTSLNTEAFF. The CDR3 DNA is TGTGCCAGCACCGAGAAATTCACGAGTTTGAACACTGAAGCTTTCTTT.

This rearrangement joins TRBV5-4 to TRBJ2-2; D unresolved. The germline CDR1 and CDR2 sequences are SGHNT and YYREEE (reference sequence). The CDR3 runs to 17 residues. V lost 1 base and J lost 5, with 18 bases in between. The CDR3 nucleotides are TGTGCCAGCAGCTTGATTTCGGGTACTGTGGAAACCGGGGAGCTGTTTTTT. It yields the protein CASSLISGTVETGELFF.

This chain joins TRBV7-3 and TRBJ2-3, with no clear D. The length of the CDR3 is 12 residues. Trimming removed 6 bases at V and 2 bases at J, with 6 bases between. The germline V gene encodes CDR1 SGHTA and CDR2 FQGTGA. The DNA for the CDR3 is TGTGCCAGCAGTTATTCCACAGATACGCAGTATTTT. Its protein is CASSYSTDTQYF.

J is TRBJ2-7 and V is TRBV18; D is perhaps TRBD1 (6 bases). The germline gives CDR1 KGHSH, CDR2 LQKENI. The CDR3 extends over 14 amino acids. V was clipped by 2 bases and J by 6 bases, with 14 bases between them. Here the CDR3 reads CASSPAGDSSEQYF. The CDR3 DNA reads as TGTGCCAGCTCACCAGCAGGGGATTCTTCCGAGCAGTACTTC.

This clone appeared a single time. The V gene is TRBV4-1, the J gene TRBJ2-7, with D possibly being TRBD2 (6 bases). Between the trimmed V and J ends, which lost 0 bases and 0 bases, there was a span of 18 bases. The CDR3 is made up of 18 amino acids. Germline CDR1 reads MGHRA; CDR2 reads YSYEKL. The CDR3 reads CASSQDRTMAGISYEQYF. CDR3 DNA sequence: TGCGCCAGCAGCCAAGATAGGACTATGGCGGGGATCTCCTACGAGCAGTACTTC.

This chain joins TRBV11-1 and TRBJ1-2; 9 bases are a match to TRBD1. V shed 4 bases, J shed 4 bases, and the junction held 19 bases outside the gene matches. CDR1 is SGHAT, CDR2 FQDESV, per germline (reference sequence). The CDR3 totals 19 residues. CDR3 protein: CASSSVSPGQGINPYGYTF. DNA for the CDR3: TGTGCCAGCAGCTCCGTATCACCGGGACAGGGTATTAATCCCTATGGCTACACCTTC. The full variable domain, rest sourced from reference TRBV11-1 and TRBJ1-2, is EAEVAQSPRYKITEKSQAVAFWCDPISGHATLYWYRQILGQGPELLVQFQDESVVDDSQLPKDRFSAERLKGVDSTLKIQPAELGDSAMYLCASSSVSPGQGINPYGYTFGSGTRLTVV.

V and J are TRBV10-3 and TRBJ1-6; perhaps TRBD1 as D (5 bases). This CDR3 comprises 15 residues. The germline gives CDR1 ENHRY, CDR2 SYGVKD. V was pared by 5 bases and J by 5 bases, with 13 bases between. The CDR3 DNA follows: TGTGCCATCAGTCGTGGGACTTTCCATAATTCACCCCTCCACTTT. Its translation: CAISRGTFHNSPLHF.

The genes are TRBV5-6 and TRBJ2-2; 10 positions agree with TRBD2. Germline-derived CDR1 and CDR2 are SGHDT and YYEEEE. Unmatched junction bases numbered 4, after V lost 0 bases and J lost 2 bases. CDR3 length equals 17 residues. CDR3 region: CASSLATSGDNTGELFF. CDR3 in DNA: TGTGCCAGCAGCTTGGCCACTAGCGGGGACAACACCGGGGAGCTGTTTTTT.

This sequence joins TRBV14 and TRBJ2-1; 9 bases are a match to TRBD2. With V trimmed by 1 base and J by 8 bases, 15 bases remained unmatched. This CDR3 comprises 18 residues. Germline V lookup: CDR1 SGHDN, CDR2 FVKESK. The CDR3 DNA is TGTGCCAGCAGCCAAGGGCCCATAGCGGGAGTGCGGTTCGATGAGCAGTTCTTC. It specifies CASSQGPIAGVRFDEQFF.

The chain recombines TRBV25-1 with TRBJ2-7, with TRBD1 identical over 7 bases. CDR1 is MGHDK, CDR2 SYGVNS, per germline. The V gene end was trimmed by 3 bases and the J gene end by 5 bases; junction bases not matched to a gene: 7. The CDR3 runs to 14 residues. Here the CDR3 reads CASSDSNRGDEQYF. CDR3 sequence (DNA): TGTGCCAGCAGTGATTCAAACAGGGGCGACGAGCAGTACTTC.

The rearrangement links TRBV9 to TRBJ2-1, with 8 bases that match TRBD2. V gave up 4 bases and J gave up 7 bases; unmatched junction bases: 13. Germline loops: CDR1 SGDLS, CDR2 YYNGEE. The CDR3 spans 16 residues. CDR3 sequence reads: CASSPSPAGVVNEQFF. In DNA, the CDR3 is TGTGCCAGCAGCCCCAGTCCAGCGGGGGTTGTGAATGAGCAGTTCTTC.

The rearrangement links TRBV5-4 to TRBJ2-7, with D possibly matching TRBD1 (5 bases). The germline V and J ends were trimmed by 4 bases and 2 bases, with 10 bases remaining between them. The CDR3 consists of 13 residues. Germline assignment: CDR1 SGHNT and CDR2 YYREEE (reference sequence). This chain's CDR3 is CASSLQGAYEQYF. Written as DNA, the CDR3 is TGTGCCAGCAGCCTACAAGGGGCCTACGAGCAGTACTTC.

The V gene is TRBV9, the J gene TRBJ1-2, with 9 positions matching TRBD1. Unmatched junction bases numbered 3, after V lost 0 bases and J lost 6 bases. The CDR3 covers 14 residues. The germline CDR1 and CDR2 sequences are SGDLS and YYNGEE. CDR3 DNA: TGTGCCAGCAGCGTAGAACAGGGGGCGGATGGCTACACCTTC. Protein product: CASSVEQGADGYTF.